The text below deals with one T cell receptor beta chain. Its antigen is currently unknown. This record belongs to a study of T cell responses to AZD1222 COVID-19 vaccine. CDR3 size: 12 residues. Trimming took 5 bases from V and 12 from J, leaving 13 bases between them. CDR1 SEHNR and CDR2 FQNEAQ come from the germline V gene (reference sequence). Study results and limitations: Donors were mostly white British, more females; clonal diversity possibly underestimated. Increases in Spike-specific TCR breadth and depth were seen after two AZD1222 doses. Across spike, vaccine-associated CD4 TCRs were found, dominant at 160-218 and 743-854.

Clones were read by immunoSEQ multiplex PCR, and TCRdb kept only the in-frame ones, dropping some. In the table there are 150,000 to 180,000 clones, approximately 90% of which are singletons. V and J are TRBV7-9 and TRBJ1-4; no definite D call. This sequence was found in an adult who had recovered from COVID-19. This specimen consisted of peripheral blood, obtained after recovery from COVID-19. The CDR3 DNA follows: TGTGCCAGCAGCCTAAAGGGTGTAGAACTGTTTTTT. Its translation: CASSLKGVELFF.